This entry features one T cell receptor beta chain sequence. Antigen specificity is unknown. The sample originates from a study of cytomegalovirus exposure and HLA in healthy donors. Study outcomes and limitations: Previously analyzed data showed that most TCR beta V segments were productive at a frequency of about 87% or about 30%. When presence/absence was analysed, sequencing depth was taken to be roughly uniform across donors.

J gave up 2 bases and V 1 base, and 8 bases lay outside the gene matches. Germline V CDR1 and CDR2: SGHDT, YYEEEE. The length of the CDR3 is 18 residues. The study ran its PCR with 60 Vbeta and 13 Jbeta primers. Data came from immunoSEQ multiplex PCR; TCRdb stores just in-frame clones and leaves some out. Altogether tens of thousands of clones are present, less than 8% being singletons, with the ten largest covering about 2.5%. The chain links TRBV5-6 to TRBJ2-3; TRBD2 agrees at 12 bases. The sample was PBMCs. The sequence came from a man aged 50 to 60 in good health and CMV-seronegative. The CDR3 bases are TGTGCCAGCAGCTTGACGGGCTCTAGCGGGGGGGCCACAGATACGCAGTATTTT. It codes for CASSLTGSSGGATDTQYF. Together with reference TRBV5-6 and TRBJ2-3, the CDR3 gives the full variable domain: DAGVTQSPTHLIKTRGQQVTLRCSPKSGHDTVSWYQQALGQGPQFIFQYYEEEERQRGNFPDRFSGHQFPNYSSELNVNALLLGDSALYLCASSLTGSSGGATDTQYFGPGTRLTVL.